This TCR beta chain was recorded in a study of T cell responses to AZD1222 COVID-19 vaccine. Data came from immunoSEQ multiplex PCR; TCRdb stores just in-frame clones and leaves some out. Altogether fewer than 200,000 clones are present, around 88% being singletons, with the ten largest covering around a tenth. Note on this clone: No antigen is known for it.

General observations from the study: Females made up more of the donors, who were largely white British, and clonal diversity may have come out too low. At baseline, just a handful of AZD1222 recipients tested seropositive.

Deletions cut 0 bases from V and 1 base from J, with 12 bases between. In germline, CDR1 is SEHNR, CDR2 FQNEAQ (reference sequence). This CDR3 contains 16 residues. The sequence came from an adult who received the AZD1222 COVID-19 vaccine. The specimen comprised peripheral blood, sampled 28 days after the second AZD1222 dose. The rearrangement uses TRBV7-9 and TRBJ1-1; D remains ambiguous. The CDR3 DNA follows: TGTGCCAGCAGCTTAGCGGGGTATGGTCGGAACACTGAAGCTTTCTTT. Encoded protein: CASSLAGYGRNTEAFF.